This TCR beta chain was identified in a study of human T cells and chemical hapten exposure. In TCRdb, the RACE reads were re-called with MiXCR into one record per CDR3 protein. The data show roughly 97,000 distinct CDR3 sequences, with 25% to 35% seen just once and 10% to 13% held by the top ten. Stated time point: patch test 3, about 24 weeks after DPC sensitization. As to treatment: therapeutic diphenylcyclopropenone sensitization with weekly scalp DPC. This material consisted of whole blood, taken in connection with sensitization to the hapten diphenylcyclopropenone (DPC). This clonotype was obtained from a man between 35 and 55 years old with alopecia areata. Some clones in this sample may be carry-over from other donors' samples.

CDR3 sequence reads: CASSLRDTGELFF. The CDR3 DNA reads TGTGCCAGCAGCTTAAGAGACACCGGGGAGCTGTTTTTT. The V and J genes are TRBV7-8 and TRBJ2-2; no firm D call. From germline, CDR1 is SGHVS and CDR2 FQNEAQ. The CDR3 length is 13 residues. Trimming pared 2 bases from V and 3 bases from J, leaving 4 bases between.